These T cell receptor beta chains were read from a single sample in a study of identical twins. MiXCR was run by TCRdb on the 5' RACE reads, yielding one entry per CDR3 protein. The table has about 720,000 distinct CDR3 sequences, about 9.4% seen once. The same data also contributed to another study, on yellow fever vaccine responses in identical twins.

The specimen was PBMCs. Receptor source: a woman aged 18-29 years in good health. Both conserved end residues are part of each CDR3. The D gene is left open where the match is weak. Only part of the rows carry a size: once, few, many, or a class if the clone is expanded.

v_gene,abundance,j_gene,d_gene,CDR3aa,CDR3nt
TRBV10-3,many,TRBJ1-2,TRBD1,CANLGGQGNYGYTF,TGTGCCAACCTGGGTGGACAGGGCAACTATGGCTACACCTTC
TRBV7-9,.,TRBJ2-5,.,CASSSGRVETQYF,TGTGCCAGCAGCTCCGGACGTGTGGAGACCCAGTACTTC
TRBV7-9,few,TRBJ1-4,TRBD1,CASSAVGQGAPNEKLFF,TGTGCCAGCAGCGCAGTGGGACAGGGGGCTCCTAATGAAAAACTGTTTTTT
TRBV7-9,.,TRBJ1-4,TRBD1,CASRARTGVNEKLFF,TGTGCCAGCAGGGCCCGGACAGGCGTTAATGAAAAACTGTTTTTT
TRBV20-1,many,TRBJ2-3,TRBD2,CSASPSGGPTDTQYF,TGCAGTGCTAGCCCTAGCGGGGGGCCCACAGATACGCAGTATTTT
TRBV6-1,many,TRBJ2-2,TRBD1,CASSGQGAGELFF,TGTGCCAGCAGTGGACAGGGGGCCGGGGAGCTGTTTTTT
TRBV5-1,many,TRBJ2-1,TRBD2,CASSLSSGGFTEQFF,TGCGCCAGCAGCTTATCTAGCGGGGGGTTTACTGAGCAGTTCTTC
TRBV9,few,TRBJ2-3,.,CASSAPTGDPSRAQYF,TGTGCCAGCAGCGCACCCACGGGGGATCCTAGTCGGGCGCAGTATTTT
TRBV29-1,few,TRBJ1-1,TRBD1,CSVDRRQGAQNTEAFF,TGCAGCGTTGATCGTCGCCAGGGGGCGCAGAACACTGAAGCTTTCTTT
TRBV7-2,few,TRBJ1-2,.,CASSLSPFAGYTF,TGTGCCAGCAGCTTATCCCCCTTCGCTGGCTACACCTTC
TRBV28,few,TRBJ2-7,TRBD2,CASSFRTSGRAQYEQYF,TGTGCCAGCAGTTTTAGGACTAGCGGGAGGGCCCAGTACGAGCAGTACTTC
TRBV5-1,few,TRBJ1-1,TRBD1,CASSSRQTGTDAFF,TGCGCCAGCAGCTCCCGTCAGACAGGGACCGATGCTTTCTTT
TRBV11-2,.,TRBJ2-1,.,CASSQLTLRLASSYNEQFF,TGTGCCAGCAGCCAGCTTACTCTTAGGCTAGCGAGCTCCTACAATGAGCAGTTCTTC
TRBV29-1,few,TRBJ2-2,.,CSTTRSTGELFF,TGCAGCACTACGAGGAGCACCGGGGAGCTGTTTTTT
TRBV12-3/TRBV12-4,few,TRBJ2-2,.,CASSSRRVGELFF,TGTGCCAGCAGTTCCCGAAGGGTCGGGGAGCTGTTTTTT
TRBV20-1,.,TRBJ2-7,TRBD1,CSARSQTGIPQYEQYF,TGCAGTGCTCGTTCCCAGACAGGGATTCCTCAATACGAGCAGTACTTC
TRBV5-1,few,TRBJ2-7,.,CASSLLETTYEQYF,TGCGCCAGCAGCTTGTTGGAGACAACCTACGAGCAGTACTTC
TRBV19,.,TRBJ2-3,TRBD1,CASSMGQLRTDTQYF,TGTGCCAGTAGTATGGGACAGCTAAGGACAGATACGCAGTATTTT
TRBV4-2,.,TRBJ2-3,TRBD2,CASSQDLTSGGSDTQYF,TGTGCCAGCAGCCAAGATTTAACTAGCGGGGGGTCAGATACGCAGTATTTT
TRBV21-1,.,TRBJ2-1,.,CASSPGVIPEQFF,TGTGCCAGCAGTCCCGGGGTGATCCCTGAGCAGTTCTTC
TRBV4-2,.,TRBJ2-7,.,CASSLAELPYEQYF,TGTGCCAGCAGCCTAGCGGAACTACCCTACGAGCAGTACTTC
TRBV10-2,many,TRBJ2-1,.,CASSDVSRGGYNEQFF,TGCGCCAGCAGTGACGTTTCGAGGGGGGGCTACAATGAGCAGTTCTTC
TRBV30,.,TRBJ2-5,.,CAWIGRDVTQYF,TGTGCCTGGATCGGCCGAGATGTGACCCAGTACTTC
TRBV7-9,many,TRBJ1-5,.,CASSPRQPNQPQHF,TGTGCCAGCAGCCCGCGACAGCCCAATCAGCCCCAGCATTTT
TRBV12-3/TRBV12-4,many,TRBJ2-3,.,CASSAGADTQYF,TGTGCCAGCAGTGCCGGGGCAGATACGCAGTATTTT
TRBV29-1,few,TRBJ2-1,.,CSVGGTREQFF,TGCAGCGTTGGGGGGACACGAGAGCAGTTCTTC
TRBV7-2,few,TRBJ1-1,TRBD1,CASSLYRGVTEAFF,TGTGCCAGCAGCTTATACAGGGGAGTCACTGAAGCTTTCTTT
TRBV6-2/TRBV6-3,many,TRBJ2-7,.,CANSNIYEQYF,TGTGCCAACAGCAACATCTACGAGCAGTACTTC
TRBV7-6,.,TRBJ1-1,.,CASSQRTSEAFF,TGTGCCAGCAGCCAACGAACTAGTGAAGCTTTCTTT
TRBV6-1,few,TRBJ2-7,TRBD1,CASSPEAGGSYEQYF,TGTGCCAGCAGCCCAGAGGCAGGGGGCTCCTACGAGCAGTACTTC
TRBV2,few,TRBJ1-4,.,CASKGSTFEKLFF,TGTGCCAGCAAGGGATCAACCTTTGAAAAACTGTTTTTT
TRBV20-1,many,TRBJ2-7,TRBD2,CSGAGSYEQYF,TGCAGTGGAGCGGGATCCTACGAGCAGTACTTC
TRBV10-3,.,TRBJ2-2,.,CAINQVDTGELFF,TGTGCCATCAATCAGGTAGACACCGGGGAGCTGTTTTTT
TRBV29-1,few,TRBJ1-2,.,CSVTEINYGYTF,TGCAGCGTTACCGAGATTAACTATGGCTACACCTTC
TRBV27,.,TRBJ2-1,.,CASRSEQRSYNEQFF,TGTGCCAGCAGATCTGAACAGCGCTCCTACAATGAGCAGTTCTTC
TRBV27,many,TRBJ2-7,.,CASSLPGAYEQYF,TGTGCCAGCTCACTGCCAGGGGCCTACGAGCAGTACTTC
TRBV5-1,.,TRBJ1-1,.,CASSLLLHTEAFF,TGCGCCAGCAGCTTGTTGCTACACACTGAAGCTTTCTTT
TRBV15,few,TRBJ2-2,.,CATSRGGDGELFF,TGTGCCACCAGCAGAGGGGGGGACGGGGAGCTGTTTTTT
TRBV6-5,.,TRBJ2-4,.,CATVTKNIQYF,TGTGCCACGGTAACCAAAAACATTCAGTACTTC